The clone carrying this TCR beta chain was seen only once. The antigen is not known. The data originate from a study of cytomegalovirus exposure and HLA in healthy donors. Study-level results: Investigators reported some 150 TCR beta chains as tied to cytomegalovirus.

Primers included in the PCR were 60 Vbeta and 13 Jbeta primers. The method was immunoSEQ multiplex PCR; TCRdb's version includes in-frame clones alone and lacks a portion of them. The sample has roughly 170,000 clones, under 80% seen once; the top ten hold about 13%. Sequencing used PBMCs. The clonotype comes from a woman aged 50 to 60 in good health and CMV-seropositive.

The CDR3 is CASSLQGEGNQPQHF. Written as DNA, the CDR3 is TGTGCCAGCAGTTTACAGGGAGAGGGCAATCAGCCCCAGCATTTT. The chain recombines TRBV6-5 with TRBJ1-5, with a possible D match to TRBD1 (6 bases). The CDR3 contains 15 residues. Germline V gene data show CDR1 as MNHEY and CDR2 as SVGAGI. V lost 4 bases to trimming and J lost 2 bases, with 12 bases between them.